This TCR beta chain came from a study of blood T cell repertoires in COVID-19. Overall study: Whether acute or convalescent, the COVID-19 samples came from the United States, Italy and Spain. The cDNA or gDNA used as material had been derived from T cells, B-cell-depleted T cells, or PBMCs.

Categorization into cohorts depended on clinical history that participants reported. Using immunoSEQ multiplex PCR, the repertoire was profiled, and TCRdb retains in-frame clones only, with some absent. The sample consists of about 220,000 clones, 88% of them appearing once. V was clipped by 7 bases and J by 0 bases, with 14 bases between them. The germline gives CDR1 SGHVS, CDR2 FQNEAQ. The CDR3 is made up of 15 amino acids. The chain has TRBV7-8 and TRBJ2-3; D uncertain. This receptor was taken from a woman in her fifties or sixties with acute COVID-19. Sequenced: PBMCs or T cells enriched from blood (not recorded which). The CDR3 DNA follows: TGTGCCAGCAACCCGCCAGAACATAGCACAGATACGCAGTATTTT. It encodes CASNPPEHSTDTQYF.